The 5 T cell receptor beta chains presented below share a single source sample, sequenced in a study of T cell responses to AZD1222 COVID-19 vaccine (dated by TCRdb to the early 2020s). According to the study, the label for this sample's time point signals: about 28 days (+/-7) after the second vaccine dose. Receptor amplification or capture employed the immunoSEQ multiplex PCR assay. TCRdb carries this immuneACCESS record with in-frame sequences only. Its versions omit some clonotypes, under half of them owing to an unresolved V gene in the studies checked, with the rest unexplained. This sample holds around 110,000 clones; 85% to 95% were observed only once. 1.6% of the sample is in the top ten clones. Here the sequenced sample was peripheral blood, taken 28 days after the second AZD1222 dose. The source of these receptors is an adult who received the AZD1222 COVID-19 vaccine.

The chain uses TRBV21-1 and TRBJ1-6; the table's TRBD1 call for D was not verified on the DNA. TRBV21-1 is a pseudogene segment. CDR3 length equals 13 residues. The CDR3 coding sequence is TGTTCCCAATGTGGGGGCAGAGGGTCACCCCTCCACTTT. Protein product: CSQCGGRGSPLHF.

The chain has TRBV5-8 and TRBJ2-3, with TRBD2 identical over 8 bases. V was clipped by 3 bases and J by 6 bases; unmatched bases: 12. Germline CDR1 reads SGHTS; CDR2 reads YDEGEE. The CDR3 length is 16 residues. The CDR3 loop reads CASSSTSGPLGDTQYF. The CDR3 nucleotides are TGTGCCAGCAGCTCCACTAGCGGCCCCCTCGGGGATACGCAGTATTTT. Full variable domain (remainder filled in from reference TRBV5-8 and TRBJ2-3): EAGVTQSPTHLIKTRGQQATLRCSPISGHTSVYWYQQALGLGLQFLLWYDEGEERNRGNFPPRFSGRQFPNYSSELNVNALELEDSALYLCASSSTSGPLGDTQYFGPGTRLTVL.

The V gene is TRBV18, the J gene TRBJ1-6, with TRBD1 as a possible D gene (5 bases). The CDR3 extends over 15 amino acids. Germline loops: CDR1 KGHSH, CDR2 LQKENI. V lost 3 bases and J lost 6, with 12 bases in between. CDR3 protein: CASSPSADSNSPLHF. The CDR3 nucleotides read TGTGCCAGCTCACCTTCCGCTGACAGTAATTCACCCCTCCACTTT.

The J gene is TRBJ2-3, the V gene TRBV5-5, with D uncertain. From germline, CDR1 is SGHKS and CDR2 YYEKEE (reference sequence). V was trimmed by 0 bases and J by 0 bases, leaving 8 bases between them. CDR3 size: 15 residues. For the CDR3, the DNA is TGTGCCAGCAGCTTGGGAACAGCTAGCACAGATACGCAGTATTTT. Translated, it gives CASSLGTASTDTQYF.

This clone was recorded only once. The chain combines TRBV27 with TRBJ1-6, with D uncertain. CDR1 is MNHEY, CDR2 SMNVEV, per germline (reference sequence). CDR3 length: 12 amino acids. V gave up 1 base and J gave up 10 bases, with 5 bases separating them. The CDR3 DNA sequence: TGTGCCAGCAGTTTATTAACCTCACCCCTCCACTTT. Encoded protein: CASSLLTSPLHF.